The sequence of this T cell receptor beta chain was determined in a study of shared clonotypes between healthy human individuals. Study-level points and caveats: The sharing of about 5.3% of naive CD4 clonotypes was seen across a handful of donors. Donor clonotype sharing was expected to depend on sequencing depth. Compared with clonotypes that all four donors shared, non-shared clonotypes had lower generation probabilities.

Remarks on this clone: Its antigen is not known.

The length of the CDR3 is 13 residues. Deletions cut 6 bases from V and 9 bases from J, with 15 bases between. The V gene's germline CDR1 is SGHAT and CDR2 FQDESV (reference sequence). The naive CD8 subset, CD45RO-negative cells positively selected for CCR7, excluded terminally differentiated effector memory CD45RA+ cells. Donors were healthy HIV-negative adults without recently reported acute infections or vaccinations. Clones were read by immunoSEQ multiplex PCR, and TCRdb kept only the in-frame ones, dropping some. Of around 1.9 million clones in the sample, roughly 95% were seen once. The source of this sequence is a man younger than 35 in good health. Some clones in this sample may be carry-over from other donors' samples. The sample consisted of naive CD8+ T cells from PBMCs. The chain is built from TRBV11-1 and TRBJ2-1, with D tentatively TRBD2 (6 bases). The chain's CDR3 is CASSIMQEGEQFF. CDR3 in DNA: TGTGCCAGCAGTATTATGCAGGAGGGTGAGCAGTTCTTC.